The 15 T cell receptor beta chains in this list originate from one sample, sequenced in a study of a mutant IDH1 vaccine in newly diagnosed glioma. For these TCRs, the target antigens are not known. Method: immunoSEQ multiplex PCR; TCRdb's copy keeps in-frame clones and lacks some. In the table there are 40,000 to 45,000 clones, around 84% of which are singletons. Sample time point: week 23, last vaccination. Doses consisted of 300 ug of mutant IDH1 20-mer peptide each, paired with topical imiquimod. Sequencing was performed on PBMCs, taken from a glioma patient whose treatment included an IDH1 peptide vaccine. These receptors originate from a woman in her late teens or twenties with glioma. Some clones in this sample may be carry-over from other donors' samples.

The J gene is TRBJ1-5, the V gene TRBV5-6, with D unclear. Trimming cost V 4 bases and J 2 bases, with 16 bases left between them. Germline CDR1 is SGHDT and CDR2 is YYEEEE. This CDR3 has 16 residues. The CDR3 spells CASSRRQGDRNQPQHF. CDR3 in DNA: TGTGCCAGCAGCCGAAGACAAGGAGACCGCAATCAGCCCCAGCATTTT.

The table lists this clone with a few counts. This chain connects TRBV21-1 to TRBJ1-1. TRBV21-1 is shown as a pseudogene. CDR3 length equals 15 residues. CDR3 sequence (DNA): TGTGCCAGCAGCACAGGGAGACGTCGGGGTACTGAAGCTTTCTTT. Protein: CASSTGRRRGTEAFF.

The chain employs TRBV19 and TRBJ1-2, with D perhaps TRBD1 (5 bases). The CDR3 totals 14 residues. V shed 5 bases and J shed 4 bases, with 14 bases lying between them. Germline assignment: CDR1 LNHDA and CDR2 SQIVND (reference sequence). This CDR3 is CASSFQQVTYGYTF. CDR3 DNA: TGTGCCAGTAGTTTTCAACAGGTTACCTATGGCTACACCTTC.

CDR3 in DNA: TGTGCCTGGAGCGGGTTGTCAGTTCAGCCCCAGCATTTT. This translates into CAWSGLSVQPQHF. V is TRBV30 and J is TRBJ1-5; D gene ambiguous. This CDR3 contains 13 residues. With 3 bases removed from V and 6 bases from J, the gap between germline ends came to 12 bases. Germline CDR1 reads GTSNPN; CDR2 reads SVGIG (reference sequence).

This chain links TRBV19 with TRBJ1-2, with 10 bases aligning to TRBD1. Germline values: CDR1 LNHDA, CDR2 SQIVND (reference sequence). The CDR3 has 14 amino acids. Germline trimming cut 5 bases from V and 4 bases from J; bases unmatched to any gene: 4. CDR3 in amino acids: CASSSWTGGYGYTF. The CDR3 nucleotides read TGTGCCAGTAGTTCTTGGACAGGGGGCTATGGCTACACCTTC. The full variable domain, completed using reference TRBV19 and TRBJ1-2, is DGGITQSPKYLFRKEGQNVTLSCEQNLNHDAMYWYRQDPGQGLRLIYYSQIVNDFQKGDIAEGYSVSREKKESFPLTVTSAQKNPTAFYLCASSSWTGGYGYTFGSGTRLTVV.

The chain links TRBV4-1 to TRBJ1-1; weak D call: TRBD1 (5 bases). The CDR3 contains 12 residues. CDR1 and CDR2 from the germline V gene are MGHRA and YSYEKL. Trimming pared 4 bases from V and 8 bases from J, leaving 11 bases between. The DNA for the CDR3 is TGCGCCAGCAGCCCCCCCAGGGAGGAAGCTTTCTTT. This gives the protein CASSPPREEAFF.

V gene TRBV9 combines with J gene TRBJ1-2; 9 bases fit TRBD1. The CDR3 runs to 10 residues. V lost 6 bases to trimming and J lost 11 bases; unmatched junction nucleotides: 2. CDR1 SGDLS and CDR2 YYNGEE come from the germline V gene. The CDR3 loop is CASTGTGYTF. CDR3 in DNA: TGTGCCAGCACCGGGACAGGGTACACCTTC.

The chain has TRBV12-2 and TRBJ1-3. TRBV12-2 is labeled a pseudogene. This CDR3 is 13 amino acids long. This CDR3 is CASRVKSGNTIYF. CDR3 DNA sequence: TGTGCAAGTCGCGTCAAAAGCGGAAACACCATATATTTT.

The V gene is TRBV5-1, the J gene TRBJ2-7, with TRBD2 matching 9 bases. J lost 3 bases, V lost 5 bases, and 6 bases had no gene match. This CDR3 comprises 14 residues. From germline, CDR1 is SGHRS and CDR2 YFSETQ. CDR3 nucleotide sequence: TGCGCCAGCAGGTTAGCGGGGGAAAACTACGAGCAGTACTTC. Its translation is CASRLAGENYEQYF.

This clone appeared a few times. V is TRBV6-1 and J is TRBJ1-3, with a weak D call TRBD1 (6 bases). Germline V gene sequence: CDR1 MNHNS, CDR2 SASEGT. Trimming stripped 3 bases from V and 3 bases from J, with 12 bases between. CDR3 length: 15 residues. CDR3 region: CASSDRDMGGNTIYF. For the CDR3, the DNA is TGTGCCAGCAGTGACCGGGACATGGGTGGAAACACCATATATTTT.

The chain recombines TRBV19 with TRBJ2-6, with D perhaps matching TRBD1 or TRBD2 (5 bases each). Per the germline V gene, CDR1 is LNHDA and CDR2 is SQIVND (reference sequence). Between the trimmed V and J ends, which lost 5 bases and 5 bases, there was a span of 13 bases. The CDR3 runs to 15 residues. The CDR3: CASSGTFSWANVLTF. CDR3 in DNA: TGTGCCAGTAGTGGGACCTTCAGCTGGGCCAACGTCCTGACTTTC.

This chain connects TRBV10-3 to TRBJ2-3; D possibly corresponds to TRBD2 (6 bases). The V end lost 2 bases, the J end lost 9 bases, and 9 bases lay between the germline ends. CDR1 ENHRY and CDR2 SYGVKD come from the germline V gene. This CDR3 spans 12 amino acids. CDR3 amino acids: CAISEGGGTQYF. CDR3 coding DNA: TGTGCCATCAGTGAGGGTGGGGGGACGCAGTATTTT.

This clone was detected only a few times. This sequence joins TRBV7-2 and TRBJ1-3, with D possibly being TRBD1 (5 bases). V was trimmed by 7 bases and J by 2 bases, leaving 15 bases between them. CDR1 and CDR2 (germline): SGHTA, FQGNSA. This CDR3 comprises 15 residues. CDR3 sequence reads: CASTLSGGAGNTIYF. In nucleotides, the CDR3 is TGTGCCAGCACCCTATCCGGGGGGGCTGGAAACACCATATATTTT.

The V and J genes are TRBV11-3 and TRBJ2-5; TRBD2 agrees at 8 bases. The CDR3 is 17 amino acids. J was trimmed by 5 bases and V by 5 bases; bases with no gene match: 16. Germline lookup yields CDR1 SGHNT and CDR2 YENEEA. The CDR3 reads CASSLRRQREQSETQYF. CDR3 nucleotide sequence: TGTGCCAGCAGCCTCCGACGTCAGCGGGAGCAGTCGGAGACCCAGTACTTC.

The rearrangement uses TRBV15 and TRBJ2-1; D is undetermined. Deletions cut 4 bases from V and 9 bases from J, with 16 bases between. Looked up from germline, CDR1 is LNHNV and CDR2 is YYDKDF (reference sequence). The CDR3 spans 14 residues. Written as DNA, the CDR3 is TGTGCCACCAGCATCGCCGGCGCGAACGGTGAGCAGTTCTTC. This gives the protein CATSIAGANGEQFF.